This record concerns one T cell receptor beta chain sequence. Antigen unknown. Relative to the germline gene, one junction end is altered; a read error may explain this. The source of the sample is a study of cytotoxic CD8 clonotypes in ibrutinib-treated CLL. Study at large: Recorded responses included approximately 24 partial and 2 complete; following median about 68 months, approximately 14 stayed remitted and about twelve progressed. Whole-study findings and limits: Clonality correlated strongly with circulating CD8+ T cells and exceeded age-matched healthy donors at baseline. Increased clonality at ibrutinib response gave way to a return toward baseline at progression.

The assay was immunoSEQ multiplex PCR, and TCRdb's table has in-frame clones only and misses some. The data contain 110,000 to 150,000 clones, 76% of them singletons. Germline V CDR1 and CDR2: KGHSH, LQKENI. This CDR3 is built from 14 residues. Approximately 2.2 micrograms of genomic DNA from cryopreserved PBMCs went into TCR beta libraries. The chain is built from TRBV18 and TRBJ1-3; 7 bases line up with TRBD1. The receptor comes from a human donor with chronic lymphocytic leukemia. This material consisted of PBMCs, taken after 24 months of ibrutinib treatment. The CDR3 spells CASSPPGTAPPTQF. The DNA for the CDR3 is TGTGCCAGCTCACCACCGGGGACAGCCCCCCCCACCCAATTT.